Sequencing of this TCR beta chain was carried out in a study of cytomegalovirus exposure and HLA in healthy donors. Of note for this clone: Antigen unknown.

The PCR ran on 60 Vbeta and 13 Jbeta primers. Original processing notes: A later analysis counted roughly 74 million unique TCR beta chains, some 11 million shared. The method was immunoSEQ multiplex PCR; TCRdb's version includes in-frame clones alone and lacks a portion of them. From that table come the V and J calls and clone size; the DNA was used to work out D and trimming. The sample carries under 200,000 clones, around 80% recorded once. V lost 0 bases and J lost 1, with 6 bases in between. This CDR3 is built from 14 residues. CDR1 is SGHRS, CDR2 YFSETQ, per germline. General study points: The number of N-insertions in an Asian-associated ancestry cluster was reportedly below the roughly 670-donor mean in a later analysis. Earlier analysis found most TCR beta V segments productive about 87% or about 30% of the time. In all likelihood, a cluster of highly shared sequence variants was a sequencing artifact.

This rearrangement joins TRBV5-1 to TRBJ2-3; TRBD2 might be the D (5 bases). This TCR came from a woman aged 40-49 years in good health and CMV-seronegative. The sequenced sample was PBMCs. The CDR3 DNA follows: TGCGCCAGCAGCTTGGAGGGAGGCACAGATACGCAGTATTTT. This translates into CASSLEGGTDTQYF.